The clone carrying this T cell receptor beta chain appeared once. The antigen remains undetermined. This clone may be a read error of a much larger clone one base away. This sample stems from a study of breast tumors, draining lymph nodes, adjacent tissues. TCRdb processed the multiplex PCR reads anew with MiXCR; each CDR3 protein has one entry. This table holds about 180,000 distinct CDR3 sequences, around a third found once. Axillary draining lymph nodes of breast cancer patients supplied the node samples. Whole-study results and caveats: Compared with lymph nodes, tumors were less diverse; compared with nontumor tissue, more. Compared with basal-like, luminal-like tumors shared significantly more repertoire with nontumor tissue. Data only fit, rather than demonstrated, lymph node origin of most tumor T cells.

The CDR3 is 16 residues long. CDR1 and CDR2 from the germline V gene are SGHKS and YYEKEE (reference sequence). V lost 0 bases and J 1 base, leaving 13 bases between the germline ends. The clonotype comes from a female donor with breast cancer. Some clones in this sample may be carry-over from other donors' samples. Material for sequencing was axillary lymph node tissue. The chain uses TRBV5-5 and TRBJ2-5; D may be TRBD2 (6 bases). For the CDR3, the DNA is TGTGCCAGCAGCTTGGGGGGGGTGCCCCGCCAAGAGACCCAGTACTTC. As protein: CASSLGGVPRQETQYF.